Presented here are 7 T cell receptor beta chains from one specimen sequenced in a study of CD8+CD57+ T cells in acquired aplastic anemia. Profiling of TCR beta VDJ combinations and CDR3 sequences used genomic DNA as template. One entry per CDR3 protein results from TCRdb running MiXCR on the reads. The repertoire holds a few hundred thousand distinct CDR3 sequences, under 65% seen once, with approximately 30% in the top ten. Sequencing was done on a sample of sorted CD4+, CD8+, or CD8+CD57+ T cells (not recorded which) from PBMCs. The origin of the receptors is a human donor in good health.

As regards this clonotype: A much larger clone differs from this one at a single base, so this may be a read error. The chain combines TRBV27 with TRBJ2-7; D not resolved. Trimming took off 7 bases at V and 7 bases at J, with 17 bases between the two ends. This CDR3 is built from 13 residues. Germline CDR1 and CDR2: MNHEY and SMNVEV (reference sequence). CDR3: CASISPGYNEQYF. Here the CDR3 DNA reads TGTGCCAGCATATCCCCTGGGTACAATGAGCAGTACTTC.

J is TRBJ1-6 and V is TRBV7-9; D is ambiguous. The germline CDR1 and CDR2 sequences are SEHNR and FQNEAQ (reference sequence). The V end was cut by 6 bases, the J end by 6 bases, with 6 bases between. The length of the CDR3 is 12 residues. The chain's CDR3 is CASSYLNSPLHF. CDR3 DNA sequence: TGTGCCAGCAGTTATCTTAATTCACCCCTCCACTTT.

J is TRBJ1-3 and V is TRBV25-1; D gene uncertain. Deletions cut 0 bases from V and 3 bases from J, with 3 bases between. The CDR3 is 13 residues long. The V gene's germline CDR1 is MGHDK and CDR2 SYGVNS. This CDR3 reads CASSEYDGNTIYF. The CDR3 DNA reads TGTGCCAGCAGTGAATATGATGGAAACACCATATATTTT.

This clonotype was counted at least ten times. The chain has TRBV7-9 and TRBJ2-1; D is undetermined. Germline assignment: CDR1 SEHNR and CDR2 FQNEAQ (reference sequence). The CDR3 contains 15 residues. V was pared by 5 bases and J by 4 bases, with 15 bases between. The DNA of the CDR3 is TGTGCCAGCAGCCTAGGATCATTACTTTACAATGAGCAGTTCTTC. This codes for CASSLGSLLYNEQFF.

Worth noting for this clonotype: At one of its ends the junction is not consistent with the germline gene, which may arise from a read error. V is TRBV7-6 and J is TRBJ2-6; unclear D gene. The CDR3 spans 14 residues. Per the germline V gene, CDR1 is SGHVS and CDR2 is FNYEAQ. CDR3 in amino acids: CASSLALGLVAEAF. The CDR3 coding sequence is TGTGCCAGCAGCTTAGCGCTAGGGTTGGTCGCTGAAGCTTTC. Looking up the rest from reference TRBV7-6 and TRBJ2-6 gives the full variable domain: GAGVSQSPRYKVTKRGQDVALRCDPISGHVSLYWYRQALGQGPEFLTYFNYEAQQDKSGLPNDRFSAERPEGSISTLTIQRTEQRDSAMYRCASSLALGLVAEAFGAGSRLTVL.

Concerning this clonotype: A much more abundant neighbour one base away suggests this may be a read error. The chain joins TRBV13 to TRBJ1-2, with TRBD1 identical over 8 bases. Looked up from germline, CDR1 is PRHDT and CDR2 is FYEKMQ (reference sequence). The CDR3 spans 14 residues. V trimming: 5 bases; J trimming: 6 bases; junction bases outside the gene matches: 8. DNA of the CDR3: TGTGCCAGCAGCCCCGGACAGGGTCAGCATGGCTACACCTTC. Protein sequence: CASSPGQGQHGYTF.

V usage is TRBV20-1 and J usage is TRBJ1-1; D gene uncertain. The CDR3 contains 13 residues. V lost 1 base, J lost 3 bases, and 9 bases lay in between. The germline CDR1 and CDR2 sequences are DFQATT and SNEGSKA (reference sequence). The DNA of the CDR3 is TGCAGTGCTAGAGGCGTATTGTACACTGAAGCTTTCTTT. This codes for CSARGVLYTEAFF.